This TCR beta chain is drawn from a study of blood T cell repertoires in COVID-19. Overall study context: T cells, B-cell-depleted T cells, or PBMCs provided the cDNA or gDNA that served as material.

This CDR3 contains 12 residues. This table comes from immunoSEQ multiplex PCR, and its TCRdb copy is limited to in-frame clones, with some not included. The data contain under 200,000 clones, roughly 82% of them singletons. The sequence was collected from a young woman with acute or convalescent COVID-19. The V and J genes are TRBV21-1 and TRBJ2-1; the table gives TRBD1 as D, unverified against the DNA. TRBV21-1 is marked as a pseudogene. Sequenced input: peripheral blood. CDR3 residues: CASRDRGLEQFF. The CDR3, as DNA: TGTGCCAGCCGGGACAGGGGGCTTGAGCAGTTCTTC.